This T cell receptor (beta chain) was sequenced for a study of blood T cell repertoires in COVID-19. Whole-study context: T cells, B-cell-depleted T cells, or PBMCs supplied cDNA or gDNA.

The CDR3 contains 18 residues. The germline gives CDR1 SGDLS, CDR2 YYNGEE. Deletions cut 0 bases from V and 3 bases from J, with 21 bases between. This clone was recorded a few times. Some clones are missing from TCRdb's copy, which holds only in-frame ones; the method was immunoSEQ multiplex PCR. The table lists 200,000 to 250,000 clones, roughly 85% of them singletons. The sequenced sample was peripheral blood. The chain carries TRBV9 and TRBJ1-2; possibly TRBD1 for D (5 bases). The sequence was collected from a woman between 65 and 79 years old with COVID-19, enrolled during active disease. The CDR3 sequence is CASSVDRDRPSADYGYTF. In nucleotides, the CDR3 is TGTGCCAGCAGCGTAGATCGAGACAGACCCTCCGCGGACTATGGCTACACCTTC. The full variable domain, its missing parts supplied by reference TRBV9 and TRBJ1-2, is DSGVTQTPKHLITATGQRVTLRCSPRSGDLSVYWYQQSLDQGLQFLIQYYNGEERAKGNILERFSAQQFPDLHSELNLSSLELGDSALYFCASSVDRDRPSADYGYTFGSGTRLTVV.